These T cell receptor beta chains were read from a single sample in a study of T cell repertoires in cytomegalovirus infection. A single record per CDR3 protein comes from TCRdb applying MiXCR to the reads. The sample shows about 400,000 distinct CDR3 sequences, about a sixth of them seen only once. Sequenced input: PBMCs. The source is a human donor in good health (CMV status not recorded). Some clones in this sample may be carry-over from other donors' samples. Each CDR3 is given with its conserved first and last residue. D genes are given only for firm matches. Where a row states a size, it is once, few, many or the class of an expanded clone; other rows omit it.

CDR3aa: CASIDSLNTEAFF
CDR3nt: TGTGCCAGCATAGACAGTTTGAACACTGAAGCTTTCTTT
abundance: many
d_gene: .
j_gene: TRBJ1-1
v_gene: TRBV6-1

CDR3aa: CASTPRTGRIRETQYF
CDR3nt: TGTGCCAGCACCCCCCGGACAGGACGAATACGGGAGACCCAGTACTTC
abundance: many
d_gene: TRBD1
j_gene: TRBJ2-5
v_gene: TRBV6-1

CDR3aa: CASSPATGGKLFF
CDR3nt: TGTGCCAGCAGTCCCGCGACAGGGGGAAAACTGTTTTTT
abundance: few
d_gene: TRBD1
j_gene: TRBJ1-4
v_gene: TRBV6-8

CDR3aa: CSARDLQGSLTQYF
CDR3nt: TGCAGTGCTAGAGACCTACAGGGGAGTCTGACCCAGTACTTC
abundance: few
d_gene: TRBD1
j_gene: TRBJ2-5
v_gene: TRBV20-1

CDR3aa: CASSPTGKEQYF
CDR3nt: TGTGCCAGCAGCCCGACAGGGAAAGAGCAGTACTTC
abundance: many
d_gene: TRBD1
j_gene: TRBJ2-7
v_gene: TRBV7-6

CDR3aa: CAISEYRAQETQYF
CDR3nt: TGTGCCATCAGTGAGTACAGGGCCCAAGAGACCCAGTACTTC
abundance: .
d_gene: .
j_gene: TRBJ2-5
v_gene: TRBV10-3

CDR3aa: CSARTPSGANVLTF
CDR3nt: TGCAGTGCTAGGACCCCGTCTGGGGCCAACGTCCTGACTTTC
abundance: .
d_gene: .
j_gene: TRBJ2-6
v_gene: TRBV20-1

CDR3aa: CASSENELWTGSNVLTF
CDR3nt: TGTGCCAGCAGTGAAAACGAGCTCTGGACAGGGTCCAACGTCCTGACTTTC
abundance: few
d_gene: TRBD1
j_gene: TRBJ2-6
v_gene: TRBV6-1

CDR3aa: CSARDSGGFEYGYTF
CDR3nt: TGCAGTGCTAGAGATTCCGGAGGGTTTGAGTATGGCTACACCTTC
abundance: .
d_gene: .
j_gene: TRBJ1-2
v_gene: TRBV20-1

CDR3aa: CASRTPGQGEETQYF
CDR3nt: TGTGCCAGCAGAACTCCGGGACAGGGGGAAGAGACCCAGTACTTC
abundance: .
d_gene: TRBD1
j_gene: TRBJ2-5
v_gene: TRBV6-2/TRBV6-3

CDR3aa: CASSPGTGVDYGYTF
CDR3nt: TGTGCCAGCTCACCCGGGACAGGGGTGGACTATGGCTACACCTTC
abundance: .
d_gene: TRBD1
j_gene: TRBJ1-2
v_gene: TRBV18

CDR3aa: CSAGTSGADTQYF
CDR3nt: TGCAGCGCCGGGACTAGCGGGGCAGATACGCAGTATTTT
abundance: many
d_gene: TRBD2
j_gene: TRBJ2-3
v_gene: TRBV29-1

CDR3aa: CASSPHWTPWPPLHF
CDR3nt: TGTGCCAGCAGCCCTCATTGGACCCCGTGGCCACCCCTCCACTTT
abundance: few
d_gene: .
j_gene: TRBJ1-6
v_gene: TRBV7-9

CDR3aa: CASSAGPNQETQYF
CDR3nt: TGTGCCAGCAGCGCCGGACCTAACCAAGAGACCCAGTACTTC
abundance: .
d_gene: .
j_gene: TRBJ2-5
v_gene: TRBV9

CDR3aa: CASTPSGGNHYEQYF
CDR3nt: TGCGCCAGCACCCCGAGCGGGGGCAACCACTACGAGCAGTACTTC
abundance: few
d_gene: TRBD2
j_gene: TRBJ2-7
v_gene: TRBV5-1

CDR3aa: CASSPGLGQLAQYF
CDR3nt: TGTGCCAGCAGCCCTGGACTTGGTCAGTTGGCCCAGTACTTC
abundance: few
d_gene: .
j_gene: TRBJ2-5
v_gene: TRBV4-2

CDR3aa: CASSLLPGVPTDTQYF
CDR3nt: TGTGCCAGCAGCTTACTACCTGGGGTACCCACAGATACGCAGTATTTT
abundance: many
d_gene: .
j_gene: TRBJ2-3
v_gene: TRBV7-2

CDR3aa: CASSYFPGQKAPLHF
CDR3nt: TGTGCCAGCAGTTATTTCCCGGGGCAGAAGGCGCCCCTCCACTTT
abundance: few
d_gene: .
j_gene: TRBJ1-6
v_gene: TRBV7-9

CDR3aa: CASSQGLAGAFF
CDR3nt: TGTGCCAGCAGCCAAGGGCTTGCGGGAGCTTTCTTT
abundance: many
d_gene: .
j_gene: TRBJ1-1
v_gene: TRBV4-2

CDR3aa: CASSLTGTANQPQHF
CDR3nt: TGTGCCAGCAGCTTAACCGGGACAGCAAATCAGCCCCAGCATTTT
abundance: many
d_gene: TRBD1
j_gene: TRBJ1-5
v_gene: TRBV7-8

CDR3aa: CASSYTGRGEQFF
CDR3nt: TGTGCCAGCAGTTACACGGGACGCGGTGAGCAGTTCTTC
abundance: .
d_gene: .
j_gene: TRBJ2-1
v_gene: TRBV6-2/TRBV6-3

CDR3aa: CASIGTGDYTEAFF
CDR3nt: TGTGCCAGTATTGGGACAGGGGACTACACTGAAGCTTTCTTT
abundance: .
d_gene: TRBD1
j_gene: TRBJ1-1
v_gene: TRBV19

CDR3aa: CASSPRQGEGSPLHF
CDR3nt: TGTGCCAGCAGCCCCAGACAGGGAGAGGGTTCACCCCTCCACTTT
abundance: .
d_gene: TRBD1
j_gene: TRBJ1-6
v_gene: TRBV2

CDR3aa: CSARPPTGWGRTEAFF
CDR3nt: TGCAGTGCTAGACCTCCAACGGGGTGGGGAAGGACTGAAGCTTTCTTT
abundance: few
d_gene: .
j_gene: TRBJ1-1
v_gene: TRBV20-1

CDR3aa: CASSIPRTAYGYTF
CDR3nt: TGTGCCAGTAGTATCCCTAGGACAGCCTATGGCTACACCTTC
abundance: few
d_gene: .
j_gene: TRBJ1-2
v_gene: TRBV19

CDR3aa: CASTRDRGFVTEAFF
CDR3nt: TGCGCCAGCACTCGGGACAGGGGTTTCGTAACTGAAGCTTTCTTT
abundance: few
d_gene: TRBD1
j_gene: TRBJ1-1
v_gene: TRBV10-2

CDR3aa: CASSLSGGYETQYF
CDR3nt: TGTGCCAGCAGCCTGTCGGGGGGATATGAGACCCAGTACTTC
abundance: .
d_gene: TRBD2
j_gene: TRBJ2-5
v_gene: TRBV5-4

CDR3aa: CSARFRTDTQYF
CDR3nt: TGCAGTGCTAGATTCCGAACAGATACGCAGTATTTT
abundance: few
d_gene: .
j_gene: TRBJ2-3
v_gene: TRBV20-1

CDR3aa: CASSLLAGGHEQYF
CDR3nt: TGTGCCAGCAGTTTACTAGCGGGGGGGCACGAGCAGTACTTC
abundance: .
d_gene: TRBD2
j_gene: TRBJ2-7
v_gene: TRBV12-3/TRBV12-4

CDR3aa: CASSPYSAAPYEQYF
CDR3nt: TGTGCCAGTAGTCCTTATAGCGCGGCCCCCTACGAGCAGTACTTC
abundance: few
d_gene: .
j_gene: TRBJ2-7
v_gene: TRBV19

CDR3aa: CASSLSAPIDQPQHF
CDR3nt: TGTGCCAGCAGCTTGAGTGCCCCCATCGATCAGCCCCAGCATTTT
abundance: many
d_gene: .
j_gene: TRBJ1-5
v_gene: TRBV7-2

CDR3aa: CASSLQGGLGLFF
CDR3nt: TGTGCCAGCAGCTTACAAGGAGGCTTGGGGCTGTTTTTT
abundance: many
d_gene: .
j_gene: TRBJ2-2
v_gene: TRBV7-8

CDR3aa: CASSLEYTYAKETQYF
CDR3nt: TGTGCCAGCAGTTTAGAGTACACGTACGCAAAAGAGACCCAGTACTTC
abundance: few
d_gene: .
j_gene: TRBJ2-5
v_gene: TRBV12-3/TRBV12-4

CDR3aa: CASSTRLAGVGETQYF
CDR3nt: TGTGCCAGCAGCACTCGACTAGCGGGAGTGGGGGAGACCCAGTACTTC
abundance: many
d_gene: TRBD2
j_gene: TRBJ2-5
v_gene: TRBV7-2

CDR3aa: CASTLQGGSYEQYF
CDR3nt: TGTGCCAGCACCCTGCAAGGCGGGAGCTACGAGCAGTACTTC
abundance: few
d_gene: TRBD2
j_gene: TRBJ2-7
v_gene: TRBV12-3/TRBV12-4

CDR3aa: CATSREAGSQPQHF
CDR3nt: TGTGCCACCAGCAGAGAAGCAGGGAGTCAGCCCCAGCATTTT
abundance: few
d_gene: .
j_gene: TRBJ1-5
v_gene: TRBV15

CDR3aa: CASSLGRGRIGQPQHF
CDR3nt: TGTGCCAGCAGTTTAGGGAGGGGGCGGATCGGTCAGCCCCAGCATTTT
abundance: .
d_gene: TRBD1
j_gene: TRBJ1-5
v_gene: TRBV12-3/TRBV12-4

CDR3aa: CASSYDRGREKLFF
CDR3nt: TGTGCCAGCAGTTACGACAGGGGAAGAGAAAAACTGTTTTTT
abundance: many
d_gene: TRBD1
j_gene: TRBJ1-4
v_gene: TRBV6-5

CDR3aa: CASGHSYEQYF
CDR3nt: TGTGCCTCGGGGCACTCCTACGAGCAGTACTTC
abundance: many
d_gene: .
j_gene: TRBJ2-7
v_gene: TRBV12-3/TRBV12-4

CDR3aa: CASSSPGTASNYGYTF
CDR3nt: TGTGCCAGCAGCTCTCCCGGGACAGCCTCTAACTATGGCTACACCTTC
abundance: .
d_gene: TRBD1
j_gene: TRBJ1-2
v_gene: TRBV7-2

CDR3aa: CASSILGSDIQYF
CDR3nt: TGTGCCAGTAGTATTTTAGGCAGTGACATTCAGTACTTC
abundance: .
d_gene: .
j_gene: TRBJ2-4
v_gene: TRBV19

CDR3aa: CAISEFGDYGYTF
CDR3nt: TGTGCCATCAGTGAGTTTGGGGACTATGGCTACACCTTC
abundance: .
d_gene: .
j_gene: TRBJ1-2
v_gene: TRBV10-3

CDR3aa: CASSLGASGGAKWEQFF
CDR3nt: TGTGCCAGCAGCTTAGGGGCTAGCGGAGGGGCCAAATGGGAGCAGTTCTTC
abundance: few
d_gene: TRBD2
j_gene: TRBJ2-1
v_gene: TRBV7-9

CDR3aa: CASSLGPNQETQYF
CDR3nt: TGTGCCAGCAGTTTGGGACCGAACCAAGAGACCCAGTACTTC
abundance: many
d_gene: .
j_gene: TRBJ2-5
v_gene: TRBV12-3/TRBV12-4

CDR3aa: CAIKRSGRSADTQYF
CDR3nt: TGTGCCATCAAAAGAAGCGGGAGATCTGCAGATACGCAGTATTTT
abundance: .
d_gene: TRBD2
j_gene: TRBJ2-3
v_gene: TRBV19

CDR3aa: CASSRSSRTNYGYTF
CDR3nt: TGTGCCAGCAGCCGCTCGAGCAGGACCAACTATGGCTACACCTTC
abundance: few
d_gene: .
j_gene: TRBJ1-2
v_gene: TRBV4-2

CDR3aa: CASSPPAGRGTEAFF
CDR3nt: TGTGCCAGCTCACCACCAGCAGGCCGGGGCACTGAAGCTTTCTTT
abundance: .
d_gene: .
j_gene: TRBJ1-1
v_gene: TRBV18

CDR3aa: CASSRGSTNENLFF
CDR3nt: TGTGCCAGCAGCCGGGGTTCAACTAATGAAAACCTGTTTTTT
abundance: .
d_gene: .
j_gene: TRBJ1-4
v_gene: TRBV7-9

CDR3aa: CSVETETNTEAFF
CDR3nt: TGCAGCGTTGAAACAGAAACAAACACTGAAGCTTTCTTT
abundance: .
d_gene: .
j_gene: TRBJ1-1
v_gene: TRBV29-1

CDR3aa: CASSQQGLGHSPLHF
CDR3nt: TGTGCCAGCAGCCAACAGGGTCTAGGCCATTCACCCCTCCACTTT
abundance: many
d_gene: .
j_gene: TRBJ1-6
v_gene: TRBV7-2

CDR3aa: CATLRSGGAEDTQYF
CDR3nt: TGTGCCACCCTCCGTAGCGGGGGGGCGGAAGATACGCAGTATTTT
abundance: once
d_gene: TRBD2
j_gene: TRBJ2-3
v_gene: TRBV6-6

CDR3aa: CASSPLGDTDTQYF
CDR3nt: TGTGCCAGCTCACCCTTAGGGGACACAGATACGCAGTATTTT
abundance: .
d_gene: .
j_gene: TRBJ2-3
v_gene: TRBV18

CDR3aa: CSARGEVGGAFNEQFF
CDR3nt: TGCAGTGCTAGAGGGGAGGTAGGGGGCGCTTTCAATGAGCAGTTCTTC
abundance: .
d_gene: .
j_gene: TRBJ2-1
v_gene: TRBV20-1

CDR3aa: CASSLAGTSGDNEQFF
CDR3nt: TGTGCCAGCAGCTTAGCTGGGACTAGCGGGGACAATGAGCAGTTCTTC
abundance: many
d_gene: TRBD2
j_gene: TRBJ2-1
v_gene: TRBV7-2

CDR3aa: CASSERGQGGVNTIYF
CDR3nt: TGTGCCAGCAGTGAAAGGGGACAGGGAGGTGTTAACACCATATATTTT
abundance: few
d_gene: TRBD1
j_gene: TRBJ1-3
v_gene: TRBV2

CDR3aa: CSVDGDSPGTEAFF
CDR3nt: TGCAGCGTTGACGGGGACAGTCCCGGCACTGAAGCTTTCTTT
abundance: .
d_gene: TRBD1
j_gene: TRBJ1-1
v_gene: TRBV29-1

CDR3aa: CASSPVMSNQPQHF
CDR3nt: TGTGCCAGCTCACCAGTTATGAGCAATCAGCCCCAGCATTTT
abundance: .
d_gene: .
j_gene: TRBJ1-5
v_gene: TRBV18